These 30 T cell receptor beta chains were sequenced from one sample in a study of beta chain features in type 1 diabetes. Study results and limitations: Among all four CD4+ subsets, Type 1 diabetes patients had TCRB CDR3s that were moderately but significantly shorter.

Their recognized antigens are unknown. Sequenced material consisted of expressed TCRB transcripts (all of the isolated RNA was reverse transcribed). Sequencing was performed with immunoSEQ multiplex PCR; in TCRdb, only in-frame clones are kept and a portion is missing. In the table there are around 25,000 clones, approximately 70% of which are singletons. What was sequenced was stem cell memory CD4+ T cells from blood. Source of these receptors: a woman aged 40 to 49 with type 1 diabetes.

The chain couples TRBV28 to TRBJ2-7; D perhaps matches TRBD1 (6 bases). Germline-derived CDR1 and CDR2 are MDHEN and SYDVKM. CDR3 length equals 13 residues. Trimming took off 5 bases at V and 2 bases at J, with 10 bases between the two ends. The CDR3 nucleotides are TGTGCCAGCAGTCGGGGACAAGCCTACGAGCAGTACTTC. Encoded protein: CASSRGQAYEQYF. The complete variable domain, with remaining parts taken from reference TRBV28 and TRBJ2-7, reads DVKVTQSSRYLVKRTGEKVFLECVQDMDHENMFWYRQDPGLGLRLIYFSYDVKMKEKGDIPEGYSVSREKKERFSLILESASTNQTSMYLCASSRGQAYEQYFGPGTRLTVT.

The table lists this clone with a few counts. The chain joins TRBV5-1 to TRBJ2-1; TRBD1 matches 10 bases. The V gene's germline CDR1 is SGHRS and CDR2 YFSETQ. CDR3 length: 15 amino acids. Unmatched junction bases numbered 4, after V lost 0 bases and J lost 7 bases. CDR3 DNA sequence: TGCGCCAGCAGCTTGGCTGGGACAGGGGCGAATGAGCAGTTCTTC. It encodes CASSLAGTGANEQFF.

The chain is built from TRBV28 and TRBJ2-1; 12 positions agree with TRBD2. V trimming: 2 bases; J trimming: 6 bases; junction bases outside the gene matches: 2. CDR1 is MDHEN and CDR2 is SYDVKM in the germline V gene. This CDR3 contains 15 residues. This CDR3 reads CASSLMGLAGNEQFF. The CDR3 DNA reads TGTGCCAGCAGTTTAATGGGACTAGCGGGCAATGAGCAGTTCTTC.

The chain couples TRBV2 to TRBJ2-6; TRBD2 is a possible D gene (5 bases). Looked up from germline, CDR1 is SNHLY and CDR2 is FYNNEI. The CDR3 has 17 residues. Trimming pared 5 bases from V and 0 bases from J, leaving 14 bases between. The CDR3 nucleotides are TGTGCCAGCAGTCTAGCCGGGGTGAGCTCTGGGGCCAACGTCCTGACTTTC. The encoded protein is CASSLAGVSSGANVLTF.

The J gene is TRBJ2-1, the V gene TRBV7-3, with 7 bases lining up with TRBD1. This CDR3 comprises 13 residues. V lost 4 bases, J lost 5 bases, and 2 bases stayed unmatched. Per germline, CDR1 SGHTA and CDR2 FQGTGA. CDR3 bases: TGTGCCAGCAGCTGGGACAGAGACAATGAGCAGTTCTTC. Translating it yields CASSWDRDNEQFF.

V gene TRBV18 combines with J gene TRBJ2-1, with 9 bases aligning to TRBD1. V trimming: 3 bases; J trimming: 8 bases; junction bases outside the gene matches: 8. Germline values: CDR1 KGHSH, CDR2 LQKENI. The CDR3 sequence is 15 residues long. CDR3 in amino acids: CASSPGQGWGDEQFF. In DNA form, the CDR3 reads TGTGCCAGCTCACCGGGACAGGGATGGGGCGATGAGCAGTTCTTC. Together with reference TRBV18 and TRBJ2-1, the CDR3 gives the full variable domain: NAGVMQNPRHLVRRRGQEARLRCSPMKGHSHVYWYRQLPEEGLKFMVYLQKENIIDESGMPKERFSAEFPKEGPSILRIQQVVRGDSAAYFCASSPGQGWGDEQFFGPGTRLTVL.

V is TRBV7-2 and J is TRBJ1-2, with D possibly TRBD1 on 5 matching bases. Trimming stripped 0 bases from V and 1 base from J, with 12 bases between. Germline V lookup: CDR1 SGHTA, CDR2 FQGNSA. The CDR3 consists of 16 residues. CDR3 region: CASSLARQGGNYGYTF. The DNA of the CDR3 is TGTGCCAGCAGCTTAGCTAGGCAGGGCGGTAACTATGGCTACACCTTC.

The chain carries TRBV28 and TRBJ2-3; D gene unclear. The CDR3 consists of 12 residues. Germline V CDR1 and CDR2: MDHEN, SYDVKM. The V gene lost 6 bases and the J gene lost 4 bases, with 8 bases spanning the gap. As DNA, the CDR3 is TGTGCCAGCAGGGCAGTGTCAGATACGCAGTATTTT. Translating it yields CASRAVSDTQYF.

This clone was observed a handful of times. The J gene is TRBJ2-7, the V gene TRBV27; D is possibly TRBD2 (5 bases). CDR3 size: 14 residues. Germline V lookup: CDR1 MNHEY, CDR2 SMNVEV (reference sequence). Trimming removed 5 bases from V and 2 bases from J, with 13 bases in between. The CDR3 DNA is TGTGCCAGCAGTAAGCGGAGTTCCACCTACGAGCAGTACTTC. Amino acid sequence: CASSKRSSTYEQYF.

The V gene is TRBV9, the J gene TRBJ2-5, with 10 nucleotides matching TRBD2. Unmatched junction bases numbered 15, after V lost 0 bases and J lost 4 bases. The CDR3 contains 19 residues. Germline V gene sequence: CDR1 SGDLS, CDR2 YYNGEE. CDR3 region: CASSVARASGSDQRETQYF. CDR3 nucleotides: TGTGCCAGCAGCGTAGCTAGGGCTAGCGGGAGTGATCAGCGAGAGACCCAGTACTTC. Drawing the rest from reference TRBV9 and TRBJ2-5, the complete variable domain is DSGVTQTPKHLITATGQRVTLRCSPRSGDLSVYWYQQSLDQGLQFLIQYYNGEERAKGNILERFSAQQFPDLHSELNLSSLELGDSALYFCASSVARASGSDQRETQYFGPGTRLLVL.

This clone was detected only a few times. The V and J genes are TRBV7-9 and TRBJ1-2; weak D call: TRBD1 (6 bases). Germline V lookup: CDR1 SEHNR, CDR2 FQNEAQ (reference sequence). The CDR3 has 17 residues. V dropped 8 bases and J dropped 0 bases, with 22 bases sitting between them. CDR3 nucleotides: TGTGCCAGCGGCCACCTCGGGACACCCACTCCTAACTATGGCTACACCTTC. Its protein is CASGHLGTPTPNYGYTF.

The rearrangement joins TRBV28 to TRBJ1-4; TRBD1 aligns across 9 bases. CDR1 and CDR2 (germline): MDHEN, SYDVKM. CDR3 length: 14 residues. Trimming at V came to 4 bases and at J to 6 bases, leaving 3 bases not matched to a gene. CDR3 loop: CASSSGQGDEKLFF. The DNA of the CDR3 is TGTGCCAGCAGTTCGGGACAGGGAGATGAAAAACTGTTTTTT.

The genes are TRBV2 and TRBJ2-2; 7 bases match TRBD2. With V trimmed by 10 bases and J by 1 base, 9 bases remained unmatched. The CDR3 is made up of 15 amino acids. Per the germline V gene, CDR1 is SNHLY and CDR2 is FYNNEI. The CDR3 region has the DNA TGTGCCACTGGGAGGGTAGCGGGGAACACCGGGGAGCTGTTTTTT. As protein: CATGRVAGNTGELFF.

For the CDR3, the DNA is TGTGCCAGCAGCTCCGGGACAGGGAATGAGCAGTTCTTC. Encoded protein: CASSSGTGNEQFF. The V gene is TRBV7-6, the J gene TRBJ2-1; 9 bases fit TRBD1. Germline CDR1 and CDR2: SGHVS and FNYEAQ. The CDR3 spans 13 residues. After removal of 4 bases from V and 7 bases from J, the junction contained 2 bases not matched to a gene. The variable domain in full, with the rest retrieved from reference TRBV7-6 and TRBJ2-1, is GAGVSQSPRYKVTKRGQDVALRCDPISGHVSLYWYRQALGQGPEFLTYFNYEAQQDKSGLPNDRFSAERPEGSISTLTIQRTEQRDSAMYRCASSSGTGNEQFFGPGTRLTVL.

The CDR3 loop is CASGTNTEAFF. The CDR3 DNA reads as TGTGCCAGCGGGACAAACACTGAAGCTTTCTTT. The gene calls are TRBV6-1 and TRBJ1-1, with D possibly matching TRBD1 (6 bases). Germline CDR1 MNHNS, CDR2 SASEGT. Trimming took off 8 bases at V and 2 bases at J, with 6 bases between the two ends. CDR3 size: 11 residues.

The CDR3 DNA reads as TGTGCCAGCAGCCGCCTTGGGCGGACAAACACTGAAGCTTTCTTT. Translating gives CASSRLGRTNTEAFF. The chain combines TRBV7-2 with TRBJ1-1; D may be TRBD1 (5 bases). Germline V gene sequence: CDR1 SGHTA, CDR2 FQGNSA. V dropped 5 bases and J dropped 2 bases, with 15 bases sitting between them. The CDR3 totals 15 residues.

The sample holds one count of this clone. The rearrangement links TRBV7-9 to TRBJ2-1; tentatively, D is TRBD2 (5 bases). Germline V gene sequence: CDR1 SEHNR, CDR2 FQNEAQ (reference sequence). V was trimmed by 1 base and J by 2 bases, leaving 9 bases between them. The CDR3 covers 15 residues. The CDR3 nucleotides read TGTGCCAGCAGCTTAGACGGCGGGCCCTACAATGAGCAGTTCTTC. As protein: CASSLDGGPYNEQFF.

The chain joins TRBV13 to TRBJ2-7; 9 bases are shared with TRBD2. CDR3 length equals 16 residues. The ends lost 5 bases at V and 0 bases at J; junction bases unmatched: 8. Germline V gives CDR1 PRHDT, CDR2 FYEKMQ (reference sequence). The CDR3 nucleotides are TGTGCCAGCAGCCCCTCGGGACTAGCCCTCTCCTACGAGCAGTACTTC. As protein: CASSPSGLALSYEQYF.

In nucleotides, the CDR3 is TGCGCCAGCAGCTCCCTCAGGGGTCAGGAGACCCAGTACTTC. This sequence encodes CASSSLRGQETQYF. The V call is TRBV5-1, the J call TRBJ2-5, with D perhaps TRBD1 (6 bases). The CDR3 length is 14 residues. The V end lost 3 bases, the J end lost 5 bases, and 14 bases lay between the germline ends. CDR1 is SGHRS, CDR2 YFSETQ, per germline.

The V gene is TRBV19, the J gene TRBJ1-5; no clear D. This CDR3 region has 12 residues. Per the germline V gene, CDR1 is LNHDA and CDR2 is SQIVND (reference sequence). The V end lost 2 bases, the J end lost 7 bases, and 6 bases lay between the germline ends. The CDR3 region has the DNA TGTGCCAGTAGTATACTTTTCCAGCCCCAGCATTTT. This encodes CASSILFQPQHF.

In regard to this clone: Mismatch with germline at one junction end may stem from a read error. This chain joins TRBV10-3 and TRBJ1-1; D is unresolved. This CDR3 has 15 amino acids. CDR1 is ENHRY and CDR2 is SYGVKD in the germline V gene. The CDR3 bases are TGTGCCAGCAGTTACGATTGGCAGGAGAACACTGAAGCTTTCTTT. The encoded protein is CASSYDWQENTEAFF.

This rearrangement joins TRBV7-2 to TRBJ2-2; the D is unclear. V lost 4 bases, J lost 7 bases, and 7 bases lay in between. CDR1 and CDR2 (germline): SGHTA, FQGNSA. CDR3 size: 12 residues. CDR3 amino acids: CASSSLFGELFF. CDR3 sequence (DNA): TGTGCCAGCAGCTCCCTTTTCGGGGAGCTGTTTTTT. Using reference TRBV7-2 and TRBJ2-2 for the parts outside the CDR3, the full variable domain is GAGVSQSPSNKVTEKGKDVELRCDPISGHTALYWYRQSLGQGLEFLIYFQGNSAPDKSGLPSDRFSAERTGGSVSTLTIQRTQQEDSAVYLCASSSLFGELFFGEGSRLTVL.

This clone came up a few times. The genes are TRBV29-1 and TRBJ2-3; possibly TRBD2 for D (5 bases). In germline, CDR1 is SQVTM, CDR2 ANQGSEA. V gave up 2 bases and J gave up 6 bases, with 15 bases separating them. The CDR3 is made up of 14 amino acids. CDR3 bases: TGCAGCGTTGAAATAAAGACTCCGGGGGATACGCAGTATTTT. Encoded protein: CSVEIKTPGDTQYF.

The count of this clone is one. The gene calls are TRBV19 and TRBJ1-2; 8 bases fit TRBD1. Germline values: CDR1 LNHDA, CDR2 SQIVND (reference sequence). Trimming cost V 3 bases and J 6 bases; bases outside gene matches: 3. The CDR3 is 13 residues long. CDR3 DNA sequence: TGTGCCAGTAGTATGGACAGGGACGATGGCTACACCTTC. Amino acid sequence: CASSMDRDDGYTF.

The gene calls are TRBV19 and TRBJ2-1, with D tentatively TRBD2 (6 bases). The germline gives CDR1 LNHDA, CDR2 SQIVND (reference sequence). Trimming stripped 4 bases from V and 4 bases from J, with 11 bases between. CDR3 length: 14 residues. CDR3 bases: TGTGCCAGTAGTACCCGGGGGACGTACAATGAGCAGTTCTTC. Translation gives CASSTRGTYNEQFF.

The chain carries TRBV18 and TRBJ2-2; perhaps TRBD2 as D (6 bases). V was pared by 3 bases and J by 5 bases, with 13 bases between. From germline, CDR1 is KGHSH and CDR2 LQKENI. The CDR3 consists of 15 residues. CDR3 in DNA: TGTGCCAGCTCACCGGAGGTGGCGGGGACCGGGGAGCTGTTTTTT. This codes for CASSPEVAGTGELFF.

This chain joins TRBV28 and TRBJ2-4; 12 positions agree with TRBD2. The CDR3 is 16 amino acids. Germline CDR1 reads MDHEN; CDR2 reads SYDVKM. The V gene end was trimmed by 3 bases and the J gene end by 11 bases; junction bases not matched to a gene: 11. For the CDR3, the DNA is TGTGCCAGCAGTTTTCCGACTAGCGGGAGACGGGGCGTTCAGTACTTC. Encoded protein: CASSFPTSGRRGVQYF.

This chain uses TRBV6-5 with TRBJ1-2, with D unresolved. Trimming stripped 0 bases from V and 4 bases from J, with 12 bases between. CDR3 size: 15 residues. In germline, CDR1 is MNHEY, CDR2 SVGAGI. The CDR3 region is CASSYSALFSYGYTF. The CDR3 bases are TGTGCCAGCAGTTACTCGGCTTTGTTCAGCTATGGCTACACCTTC.

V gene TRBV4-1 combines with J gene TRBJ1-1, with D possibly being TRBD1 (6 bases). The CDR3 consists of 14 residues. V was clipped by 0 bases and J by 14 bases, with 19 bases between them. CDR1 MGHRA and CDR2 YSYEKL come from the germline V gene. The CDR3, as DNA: TGCGCCAGCAGCCAAGATATGGTGGGACACCCTGGCTTCTTT. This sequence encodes CASSQDMVGHPGFF.

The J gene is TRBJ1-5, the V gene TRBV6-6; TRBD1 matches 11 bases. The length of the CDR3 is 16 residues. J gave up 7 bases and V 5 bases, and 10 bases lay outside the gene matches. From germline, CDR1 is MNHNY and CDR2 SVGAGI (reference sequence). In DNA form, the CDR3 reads TGTGCCAGCAGTGGATACCGGGACAGGGGGTACCAGCCCCAGCATTTT. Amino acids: CASSGYRDRGYQPQHF.